This T cell receptor beta chain was profiled in a study of T cells in narcolepsy. Study summary: Enrolled donors included narcolepsy type 1 or type 2 patients and healthy controls.

Only in-frame clones appear in the TCRdb table, and some are missing; sequencing was by immunoSEQ multiplex PCR. The sample comprises 20,000 to 30,000 clones, more than 65% of which are singletons, and more than 1% rests with the top ten. Concerning this clone itself: No antigen is known for it.

The study, taken as a whole, reports: In some patient and control memory CD4+ samples, autoreactive clones were absent. Autoreactive HCRT-specific and TRIB2-specific clonotypes were marked in same-patient CSF-versus-blood CD4+ comparisons. Autoreactive clonotypes reportedly recurred in blood of same and different patients, not controls.

CDR3 length: 14 amino acids. V dropped 4 bases and J dropped 1 base, with 11 bases sitting between them. Germline CDR1 is SGHRS and CDR2 is YFSETQ. The TCR comes from a human donor in good health. Sequences were obtained from memory (CD45RA-) CD4+ T cells from blood. The V call is TRBV5-1, the J call TRBJ2-5, with a weak D call TRBD1 (5 bases). CDR3 sequence: CASSLYRGQETQYF. CDR3 DNA: TGCGCCAGCAGCCTGTATAGGGGCCAAGAGACCCAGTACTTC.